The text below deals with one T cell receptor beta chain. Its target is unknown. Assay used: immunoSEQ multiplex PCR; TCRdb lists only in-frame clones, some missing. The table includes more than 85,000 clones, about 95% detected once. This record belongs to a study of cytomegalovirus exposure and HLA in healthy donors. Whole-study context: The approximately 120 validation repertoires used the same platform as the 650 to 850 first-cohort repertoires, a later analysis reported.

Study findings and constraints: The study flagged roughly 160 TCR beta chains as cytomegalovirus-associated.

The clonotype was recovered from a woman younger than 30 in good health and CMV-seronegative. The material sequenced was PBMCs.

CDR3 in DNA: TGCGCCAGCAGCCAAGATCTTAAGGAGTCTAACTATGGCTACACCTTC. Translated, it gives CASSQDLKESNYGYTF. This chain joins TRBV4-3 and TRBJ1-2; D not certain. The CDR3 contains 16 residues. V was clipped by 0 bases and J by 0 bases, with 11 bases between them. CDR1 is LGHNA, CDR2 YSLEER, per germline.